Below, 8 T cell receptor beta chains from the same sample are listed, as sequenced in a study of beta chain features in type 1 diabetes. The isolated RNA, all of it, was reverse transcribed, so expressed TCRB transcripts were what got sequenced. Repertoires were generated with immunoSEQ multiplex PCR, while TCRdb's copy carries only in-frame clones and drops some. The data hold 60,000 or so clones, with over 50% observed a single time. The specimen sequenced was Tregs from blood. These TCRs come from a woman aged 18-35 years in good health.

V gene TRBV9 combines with J gene TRBJ2-4, with 7 bases aligning to TRBD2. The CDR3 contains 14 residues. Germline V CDR1 and CDR2: SGDLS, YYNGEE. V gave up 4 bases and J gave up 7 bases; unmatched junction bases: 8. The CDR3 DNA is TGTGCCAGCAGCATCGGGAGGTGGGGGAACATTCAGTACTTC. Protein sequence: CASSIGRWGNIQYF.

The V call is TRBV19, the J call TRBJ1-1; D uncertain. The V end was cut by 6 bases, the J end by 0 bases, with 5 bases between. CDR3 size: 12 residues. Per the germline V gene, CDR1 is LNHDA and CDR2 is SQIVND (reference sequence). In nucleotides, the CDR3 is TGTGCCAGTAGCTTTATGAACACTGAAGCTTTCTTT. Translating it yields CASSFMNTEAFF.

With regard to this clone: Other DNA sequences in this sample translate to the same CDR3. The rearrangement links TRBV5-1 to TRBJ2-5; D perhaps matches TRBD2 (5 bases). The CDR3 totals 13 residues. Trimming pared 4 bases from V and 1 base from J, leaving 8 bases between. CDR1 is SGHRS, CDR2 YFSETQ, per germline. CDR3 coding DNA: TGCGCCAGCAGCCGGGGAATCCAAGAGACCCAGTACTTC. Translation gives CASSRGIQETQYF.

V gene TRBV19 combines with J gene TRBJ2-2; perhaps TRBD1 as D (6 bases). This CDR3 has 14 amino acids. In germline, CDR1 is LNHDA, CDR2 SQIVND (reference sequence). Trimming stripped 5 bases from V and 5 bases from J, with 12 bases between. The CDR3 spells CASSFGQPTGELFF. The CDR3 DNA follows: TGTGCCAGTAGTTTCGGACAGCCTACCGGGGAGCTGTTTTTT.

About this clone itself: One end of the junction varies from germline; a read error may be responsible. The chain employs TRBV5-1 and TRBJ2-4, with 8 bases fitting TRBD1. CDR1 and CDR2 (germline): SGHRS, YFSETQ. The length of the CDR3 is 16 residues. The CDR3 region is CASGLGTGLGKNIQYF. In DNA, the CDR3 is TGCGCCAGCGGCTTGGGGACAGGCTTAGGCAAAAACATTCAGTACTTC.

The J gene is TRBJ2-1, the V gene TRBV11-1, with D possibly TRBD2 on 5 matching bases. Trimming stripped 5 bases from V and 0 bases from J, with 17 bases between. The CDR3 spans 17 residues. Germline CDR1 is SGHAT and CDR2 is FQDESV (reference sequence). The CDR3 DNA reads as TGTGCCAGCAGCCCGATGGCTAGCCTAAGCTCCTACAATGAGCAGTTCTTC. The encoded protein is CASSPMASLSSYNEQFF.

With respect to this clone: A junction end diverges from the germline sequence, so it may reflect a read error. This sequence joins TRBV6-1 and TRBJ1-5, with 9 bases matching TRBD1. Germline CDR1 and CDR2: MNHNS and SASEGT. The CDR3 sequence is 13 residues long. CDR3 in DNA: TGTGCCGGCAGTGTCACAGGGGGCCAGCCCCAGCATTTT. It translates to CAGSVTGGQPQHF.

The chain carries TRBV4-1 and TRBJ2-4; TRBD2 matches 16 bases. The junction had 7 bases not matched to a gene; V was cut back by 3 bases and J by 11 bases. The CDR3 loop spans 16 amino acids. Germline loops: CDR1 MGHRA, CDR2 YSYEKL. The chain's CDR3 is CASSQTGLAGGFFQYF. CDR3 coding DNA: TGCGCCAGCAGCCAGACGGGACTAGCGGGGGGGTTTTTTCAGTACTTC.